This T cell receptor beta chain was sequenced for a study of T cells in Graves' hyperthyroidism and ophthalmopathy. Germline lookup yields CDR1 LNHDA and CDR2 SQIVND (reference sequence). The V and J ends lost 0 bases and 9 bases respectively, with 3 bases between them. The CDR3 is 11 amino acids. TCR beta CDR3 region amplification was performed from RNA transcripts. HTBI primers were used for first-round RT-PCR of the TCR CDR3. TCRdb recomputed calls from the multiplex PCR reads with MiXCR, one row per CDR3 protein. Seen here are under 250,000 distinct CDR3 sequences, about 24% observed once, and the top ten hold roughly 40%. Ophthalmopathy cases met thresholds of Clinical Activity Score at least 3, NOSPECS grade at least 4 and duration under 3 months. On the basis of clinical symptoms, serum thyroxine and TRAb, thyroid ultrasound and orbital computed tomography, diagnoses were made.

Material for sequencing was blood. This sequence joins TRBV19 and TRBJ2-1; unclear D gene. The TCR originated in a woman aged 40 to 49 with Graves' ophthalmopathy. CDR3 in amino acids: CASSIESEQFF. The CDR3 DNA reads TGTGCCAGTAGTATAGAGTCTGAGCAGTTCTTC.